The 27 T cell receptor beta chains listed next were all sequenced from one sample in a study of T-cell memory formation after mild COVID-19. In TCRdb, the 5' RACE reads were re-called with MiXCR into one record per CDR3 protein. The sample consists of fewer than 550,000 distinct CDR3 sequences, about 19% of them appearing once. Sequencing input: PBMCs or a T cell subset sorted from them (not recorded which). These receptors were taken from an adult woman who had mild COVID-19 (a few samples of this study predate the infection). Cell type and time point are not known.

A few counts support this clonotype. The chain employs TRBV5-1 and TRBJ2-1, with 16 bases fitting TRBD2. The germline V gene has CDR1 SGHRS and CDR2 YFSETQ. The CDR3 sequence is 19 residues long. J gave up 4 bases and V 5 bases, and 12 bases lay outside the gene matches. The CDR3 protein is CASSPTGTSGGAGYNEQFF. For the CDR3, the DNA is TGCGCCAGCAGTCCAACCGGGACTAGCGGGGGGGCCGGGTACAATGAGCAGTTCTTC. The full variable domain, completed using reference TRBV5-1 and TRBJ2-1, is KAGVTQTPRYLIKTRGQQVTLSCSPISGHRSVSWYQQTPGQGLQFLFEYFSETQRNKGNFPGRFSGRQFSNSRSEMNVSTLELGDSALYLCASSPTGTSGGAGYNEQFFGPGTRLTVL.

This chain connects TRBV20-1 to TRBJ1-4; D possibly corresponds to TRBD1 (6 bases). The CDR3 has 14 amino acids. The V end lost 5 bases, the J end lost 7 bases, and 17 bases lay between the germline ends. The germline gives CDR1 DFQATT, CDR2 SNEGSKA (reference sequence). The CDR3 DNA follows: TGCAGTGCTCTAGAACAGGGAGGTATTGAAAAACTGTTTTTT. It yields the protein CSALEQGGIEKLFF.

This clonotype showed up just a few times. The V and J genes are TRBV6-1 and TRBJ2-7, with 7 positions matching TRBD1. This CDR3 has 15 residues. Trimming cost V 2 bases and J 0 bases; bases outside gene matches: 4. The germline V gene has CDR1 MNHNS and CDR2 SASEGT. CDR3 bases: TGTGCCAGCAGTGAATCTGGGACAGCCTCCTACGAGCAGTACTTC. Translation gives CASSESGTASYEQYF.

The CDR3 loop reads CASSGGGAGALNEQFF. Written as DNA, the CDR3 is TGTGCCAGCAGCGGGGGCGGGGCAGGGGCCCTCAATGAGCAGTTCTTC. The V and J genes are TRBV5-5 and TRBJ2-1; D may be TRBD1 or TRBD2 (6 bases each). CDR1 and CDR2 (germline): SGHKS, YYEKEE (reference sequence). CDR3 length: 16 amino acids. The V gene lost 4 bases and the J gene lost 6 bases, with 20 bases spanning the gap.

This clonotype was found a few times. The chain uses TRBV10-3 and TRBJ2-1; 11 bases match TRBD2. CDR1 and CDR2 (germline): ENHRY, SYGVKD. The junction had 3 bases not matched to a gene; V was cut back by 3 bases and J by 5 bases. This CDR3 has 15 amino acids. CDR3 residues: CAISEETSGNNEQFF. The DNA of the CDR3 is TGTGCCATCAGTGAAGAGACTAGCGGGAACAATGAGCAGTTCTTC.

This clonotype was picked up a small number of times. The rearrangement links TRBV18 to TRBJ1-1; tentatively, D is TRBD1 (6 bases). Between the trimmed V and J ends, which lost 3 bases and 1 base, there was a span of 12 bases. In germline, CDR1 is KGHSH, CDR2 LQKENI. The CDR3 is 15 residues long. This chain's CDR3 is CASSPGKGGNTEAFF. The CDR3 bases are TGTGCCAGCTCACCTGGTAAGGGGGGGAACACTGAAGCTTTCTTT.

The genes are TRBV7-6 and TRBJ2-5; 8 bases are a match to TRBD2. The CDR3 consists of 15 residues. Germline V CDR1 and CDR2: SGHVS, FNYEAQ. Trimming cost V 3 bases and J 4 bases; bases outside gene matches: 7. The CDR3 nucleotides read TGTGCCAGCAGCTTGGAAGCGGGAGTTGGAGAGACCCAGTACTTC. Encoded protein: CASSLEAGVGETQYF.

The chain is built from TRBV6-6 and TRBJ2-1; 10 positions match TRBD2. Germline V gene sequence: CDR1 MNHNY, CDR2 SVGAGI (reference sequence). The CDR3 is made up of 13 amino acids. Trimming removed 6 bases from V and 12 bases from J; junction bases left unmatched: 8. The chain's CDR3 is CASRLAGVIGQFF. DNA for the CDR3: TGTGCCAGCAGGCTAGCGGGAGTCATTGGGCAGTTCTTC.

There are a few counts of this clonotype. The rearrangement joins TRBV28 to TRBJ2-7; TRBD2 agrees at 9 bases. Germline values: CDR1 MDHEN, CDR2 SYDVKM. CDR3 length: 13 residues. The J segment lost 4 bases and the V segment lost 4 bases, leaving 2 bases of the junction unmatched. The chain's CDR3 is CASSWLAGYEQYF. CDR3 bases: TGTGCCAGCAGTTGGCTAGCGGGATACGAGCAGTACTTC.

This clonotype was observed a few times. The rearrangement links TRBV9 to TRBJ2-6; 7 nucleotides align to TRBD1. The V gene's germline CDR1 is SGDLS and CDR2 YYNGEE. The CDR3 is made up of 17 amino acids. V shed 3 bases and J 0 bases; nucleotides not matched to a gene: 6. Here the CDR3 DNA reads TGTGCCAGCAGCGGACGGGACAGAAGCTCTGGGGCCAACGTCCTGACTTTC. This encodes CASSGRDRSSGANVLTF.

This clonotype came up a few times. The gene calls are TRBV7-9 and TRBJ2-5; 8 bases are shared with TRBD2. The germline gives CDR1 SEHNR, CDR2 FQNEAQ (reference sequence). The CDR3 has 15 residues. With 4 bases clipped from V and 3 bases from J, the junction kept 7 bases outside the gene matches. CDR3 nucleotides: TGTGCCAGCAGCTCGACCGGGACTAGGAAAGAGACCCAGTACTTC. The encoded protein is CASSSTGTRKETQYF.

The table lists this clonotype with a few counts. This chain uses TRBV7-8 with TRBJ1-1, with 8 bases identical to TRBD1. Germline V gene sequence: CDR1 SGHVS, CDR2 FQNEAQ. This CDR3 spans 18 amino acids. V was pared by 5 bases and J by 1 base, with 15 bases of the junction left unmatched. The CDR3 coding sequence is TGTGCCAGCAGCCCGTCCCGGGACAGGTTCGGAAAGAACACTGAAGCTTTCTTT. This encodes CASSPSRDRFGKNTEAFF.

This clonotype has more than one count but fewer than ten. This chain uses TRBV12-3 or TRBV12-4 with TRBJ1-3, with D perhaps TRBD1 (5 bases). Trimming removed 3 bases at V and 4 bases at J, with 7 bases between. This CDR3 region has 13 residues. The DNA of the CDR3 is TGTGCCAGCAGTTTGGGGGGAGGAAACACCATATATTTT. Amino acid sequence: CASSLGGGNTIYF.

J is TRBJ2-7 and V is TRBV29-1; 9 bases are a match to TRBD2. Trimming removed 4 bases from V and 4 bases from J; junction bases left unmatched: 5. The CDR3 extends over 13 amino acids. Germline V gene sequence: CDR1 SQVTM, CDR2 ANQGSEA. The CDR3 reads CSVGTSDGYEQYF. CDR3 bases: TGCAGCGTTGGGACTAGCGATGGTTACGAGCAGTACTTC.

V is TRBV7-2 and J is TRBJ1-1; 7 bases match TRBD1. The ends lost 4 bases at V and 1 base at J; junction bases unmatched: 3. The CDR3 loop spans 14 amino acids. In germline, CDR1 is SGHTA, CDR2 FQGNSA. The CDR3 spells CASSSQGGNTEAFF. CDR3 DNA: TGTGCCAGCAGCTCGCAGGGGGGGAACACTGAAGCTTTCTTT.

This clonotype qualifies as medium-sized. The chain carries TRBV6-2 or TRBV6-3 and TRBJ1-1; 8 bases are shared with TRBD1. Losses at the gene ends were 7 bases for V and 0 bases for J; bases not matched to a gene: 13. Germline values: CDR1 MNHEY, CDR2 SVGEGT. The CDR3 extends over 17 amino acids. CDR3 protein: CASTRGQGVRMNTEAFF. DNA for the CDR3: TGTGCCAGCACCCGAGGACAGGGAGTTCGCATGAACACTGAAGCTTTCTTT.

This rearrangement joins TRBV5-1 to TRBJ2-2; D remains ambiguous. V lost 5 bases to trimming and J lost 1 base, with 9 bases between them. Looked up from germline, CDR1 is SGHRS and CDR2 is YFSETQ. This CDR3 is 14 amino acids long. The chain's CDR3 is CASSSPVNTGELFF. CDR3 DNA: TGCGCCAGCAGTTCGCCCGTGAACACCGGGGAGCTGTTTTTT.

The V call is TRBV6-2 or TRBV6-3, the J call TRBJ2-5; 11 bases agree with TRBD2. The CDR3 extends over 16 amino acids. Germline CDR1 is MNHEY and CDR2 is SVGEGT. Losses at the gene ends were 6 bases for V and 3 bases for J; bases not matched to a gene: 9. The CDR3 sequence is CASSRGLAGPKETQYF. As DNA, the CDR3 is TGTGCCAGCAGCCGCGGACTAGCGGGTCCAAAAGAGACCCAGTACTTC.

This clonotype was picked up a small number of times. V and J are TRBV30 and TRBJ2-2, with D unresolved. Germline CDR1 and CDR2: GTSNPN and SVGIG (reference sequence). Trimming shortened V by 2 bases and J by 0 bases, and 10 bases separated the two germline ends. This CDR3 is 15 amino acids long. The CDR3 nucleotides read TGTGCCTGGAGTAGAAACTTCGCGAACACCGGGGAGCTGTTTTTT. It specifies CAWSRNFANTGELFF.

This chain connects TRBV4-3 to TRBJ2-2, with D tentatively TRBD1 (6 bases). The CDR3 runs 15 residues. The V gene's germline CDR1 is LGHNA and CDR2 YSLEER. The V end was cut by 0 bases, the J end by 3 bases, with 8 bases between. CDR3: CASSQEAGDTGELFF. The CDR3 DNA reads TGCGCCAGCAGCCAAGAGGCAGGGGACACCGGGGAGCTGTTTTTT.

A few counts support this clonotype. This chain connects TRBV7-2 to TRBJ1-2; D is ambiguous. CDR1 and CDR2 (germline): SGHTA, FQGNSA. CDR3 length: 11 amino acids. V lost 4 bases to trimming and J lost 4 bases, with 4 bases between them. CDR3 residues: CASSSTYGYTF. DNA for the CDR3: TGTGCCAGCAGCTCGACCTATGGCTACACCTTC.

The chain employs TRBV5-1 and TRBJ2-7; D tentatively fits TRBD1 or TRBD2 (5 bases each). Trimming removed 4 bases at V and 0 bases at J, with 8 bases between. Germline V CDR1 and CDR2: SGHRS, YFSETQ. The CDR3 runs to 13 residues. CDR3 region: CASSGDGSYEQYF. CDR3 DNA sequence: TGCGCCAGCAGCGGGGACGGCTCCTACGAGCAGTACTTC.

This clonotype has just a few counts. CDR3 in amino acids: CSAAPGGIEQFF. CDR3 sequence (DNA): TGCAGTGCTGCCCCAGGGGGCATCGAGCAGTTCTTC. The rearrangement uses TRBV20-1 and TRBJ2-1, with 8 bases that match TRBD1. Germline trimming cut 5 bases from V and 10 bases from J; bases unmatched to any gene: 7. This CDR3 has 12 residues. CDR1 is DFQATT and CDR2 is SNEGSKA in the germline V gene (reference sequence).

This clonotype has a handful of counts. J is TRBJ2-5 and V is TRBV5-1; D might be TRBD1 or TRBD2, each matching 5 bases. V shed 0 bases and J shed 5 bases, with 8 bases lying between them. Germline-derived CDR1 and CDR2 are SGHRS and YFSETQ. CDR3 length: 13 amino acids. CDR3 DNA: TGCGCCAGCAGCTTGGAAGGGACGGAGACCCAGTACTTC. It is translated as CASSLEGTETQYF.

The V call is TRBV20-1, the J call TRBJ2-1, with 14 bases matching TRBD2. V was pared by 5 bases and J by 10 bases, with 4 bases of the junction left unmatched. CDR1 and CDR2 (germline): DFQATT, SNEGSKA (reference sequence). The CDR3 length is 13 residues. The CDR3 region is CSAPGLAGEEQFF. The CDR3 bases are TGCAGTGCTCCGGGACTAGCGGGAGAAGAGCAGTTCTTC.

The CDR3 sequence is CASSQVSGSRKTQYF. The CDR3 DNA sequence: TGTGCCAGCAGCCAAGTTAGCGGGAGCAGGAAGACCCAGTACTTC. The V gene is TRBV4-2, the J gene TRBJ2-5; TRBD2 matches 9 bases. This CDR3 is 15 amino acids long. Germline loops: CDR1 LGHNA, CDR2 YNFKEQ. Germline trimming cut 1 base from V and 6 bases from J; bases unmatched to any gene: 6.

The rearrangement joins TRBV5-1 to TRBJ2-5; the D is unclear. Looked up from germline, CDR1 is SGHRS and CDR2 is YFSETQ. Trimming stripped 4 bases from V and 3 bases from J, with 10 bases between. The CDR3 runs 13 residues. The CDR3 here is CASSQRSEETQYF. For the CDR3, the DNA is TGCGCCAGCAGCCAACGGTCCGAAGAGACCCAGTACTTC.